This TCR beta chain was captured in a study of cytomegalovirus exposure and HLA in healthy donors. Study background: The 100 million to 120 million unique TCR beta sequences, from approximately 170 million T cells, were found by an earlier analysis. About 85 million unique TCRs from HLA-typed donors were held in an early release of data. Findings and limits, study-wide: Serostatus for CMV was the only available immune exposure information.

Healthy bone marrow donors made up the cohort. Germline V CDR1 and CDR2: SNHLY, FYNNEI. V lost 4 bases, J lost 0 bases, and 9 bases lay in between. The CDR3 runs 14 residues. To note about this clone: Its antigen is as yet unknown.

In the PCR, 60 Vbeta and 13 Jbeta primers were used. TCRdb's table, derived via immunoSEQ multiplex PCR, lists solely in-frame clones and lacks some. The sample yields fewer than 250,000 clones, about four fifths seen once. This clonotype was sampled from a man between 18 and 35 years old in good health and CMV-seronegative. Sequenced input: PBMCs. The chain couples TRBV2 to TRBJ1-2; possibly TRBD1 for D (6 bases). The CDR3 protein is CASSAQGTNYGYTF. The DNA for the CDR3 is TGTGCCAGCAGTGCTCAGGGGACTAACTATGGCTACACCTTC.